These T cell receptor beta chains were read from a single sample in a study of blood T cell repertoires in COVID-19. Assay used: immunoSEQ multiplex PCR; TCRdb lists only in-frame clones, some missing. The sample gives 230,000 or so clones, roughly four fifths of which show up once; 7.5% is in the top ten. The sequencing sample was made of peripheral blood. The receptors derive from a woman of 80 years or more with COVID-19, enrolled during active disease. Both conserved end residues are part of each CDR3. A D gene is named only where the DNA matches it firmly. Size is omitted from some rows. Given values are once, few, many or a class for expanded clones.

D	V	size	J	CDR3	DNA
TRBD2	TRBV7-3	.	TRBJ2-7	CASSLQASGGPHEQYF	TGTGCCAGCAGCTTACAGGCTAGCGGGGGGCCCCACGAGCAGTACTTC
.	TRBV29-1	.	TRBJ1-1	CSVAMVLNTEAFF	TGCAGCGTTGCTATGGTCTTGAACACTGAAGCTTTCTTT
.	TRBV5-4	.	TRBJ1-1	CASSLQQETEAFF	TGTGCCAGCAGCTTGCAACAGGAGACTGAAGCTTTCTTT
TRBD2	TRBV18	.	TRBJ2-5	CASSPRLAGGETQYF	TGTGCCAGCTCACCGCGACTAGCGGGGGGGGAGACCCAGTACTTC
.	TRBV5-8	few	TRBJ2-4	CASSLAPGVTAKNIQYF	TGTGCCAGCAGCTTGGCCCCAGGGGTGACGGCCAAAAACATTCAGTACTTC
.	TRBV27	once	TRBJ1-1	CASTPAGMGTEAFF	TGTGCCAGCACCCCGGCGGGGATGGGCACTGAAGCTTTCTTT
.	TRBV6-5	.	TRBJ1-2	CASSKGGPGYTF	TGTGCCAGCAGTAAGGGAGGGCCGGGCTACACCTTC
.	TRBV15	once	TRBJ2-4	CATSRDKRGLLLGF	TGTGCCACCAGCAGAGATAAGAGGGGACTCTTACTGGGCTTC
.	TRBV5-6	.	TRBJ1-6	CASSFLNSPLHF	TGTGCCAGCAGTTTTTTAAATTCACCCCTCCACTTT
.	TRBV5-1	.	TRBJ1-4	CASSARPGVNEKLFF	TGCGCCAGCAGCGCCCGTCCGGGGGTAAATGAAAAACTGTTTTTT
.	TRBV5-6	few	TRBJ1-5	CASSSRLINQPQHF	TGTGCCAGCAGCTCTAGACTGATCAATCAGCCCCAGCATTTT
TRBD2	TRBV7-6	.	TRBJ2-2	CASSLGGSNTGELFF	TGTGCCAGCTCCCTGGGCGGGAGCAACACCGGGGAGCTGTTTTTT
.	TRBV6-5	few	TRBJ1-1	CASSNSGGRGYGAFF	TGTGCCAGCAGCAATAGCGGGGGGCGAGGGTATGGAGCTTTCTTT
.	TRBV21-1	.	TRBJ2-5	CASSKTSGPQETQYF	TGTGCCAGCAGCAAGACTAGCGGTCCGCAAGAGACCCAGTACTTC
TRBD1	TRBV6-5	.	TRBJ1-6	CASGLGRTGRSPLHF	TGTGCCAGCGGTCTGGGTAGGACAGGGAGGTCACCCCTCCACTTT
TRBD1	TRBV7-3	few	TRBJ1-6	CASSRTGKESPLHF	TGTGCCAGCAGCCGGACAGGGAAGGAATCACCCCTCCACTTT
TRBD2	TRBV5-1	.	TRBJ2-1	CASSGGGLNNEQFF	TGCGCCAGCAGCGGCGGGGGGCTTAACAATGAGCAGTTCTTC
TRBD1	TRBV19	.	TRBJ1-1	CASYNTGGNTEAFF	TGTGCCAGCTACAATACAGGGGGGAACACTGAAGCTTTCTTT
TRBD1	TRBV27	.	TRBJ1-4	CASGQSLTGTPEKLFF	TGTGCCAGCGGTCAGTCTCTGACAGGGACGCCTGAAAAACTGTTTTTT
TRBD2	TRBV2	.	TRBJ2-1	CASKAGGFENEQFF	TGTGCCAGCAAGGCGGGGGGTTTTGAGAATGAGCAGTTCTTC
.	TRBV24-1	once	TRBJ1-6	CATSDTGNSPLHF	TGTGCCACCAGTGACACAGGGAATTCACCCCTCCACTTT
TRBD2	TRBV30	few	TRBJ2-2	CAWRVSGGRTGELFF	TGTGCCTGGAGGGTTAGCGGGGGGAGGACCGGGGAGCTGTTTTTT
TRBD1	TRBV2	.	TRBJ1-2	CASRATGANYGYTF	TGTGCCAGCAGAGCGACAGGGGCGAACTATGGCTACACCTTC
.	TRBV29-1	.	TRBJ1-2	CSVEQGPTYGYTF	TGCAGCGTTGAGCAGGGGCCTACCTATGGCTACACCTTC
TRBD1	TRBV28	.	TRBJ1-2	CASVTGGENYGYTF	TGTGCCAGCGTAACAGGGGGAGAGAACTATGGCTACACCTTC
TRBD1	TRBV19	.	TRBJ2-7	CASRRGQTGNVGEQYF	TGTGCCAGTAGGAGGGGACAGACAGGGAATGTGGGCGAGCAGTACTTC
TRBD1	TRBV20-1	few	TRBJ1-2	CSASGTGGPNYGYTF	TGCAGTGCTAGTGGGACAGGGGGTCCTAACTATGGCTACACCTTC
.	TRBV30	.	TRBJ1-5	CAWSVSGYSNQPQHF	TGTGCCTGGAGTGTATCGGGATATAGCAATCAGCCCCAGCATTTT
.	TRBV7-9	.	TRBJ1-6	CASSPTRNSPLHF	TGTGCCAGCAGCCCCACGCGTAATTCACCCCTCCACTTT
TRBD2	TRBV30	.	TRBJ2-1	CACGDGRGSYNEQFF	TGTGCCTGTGGGGACGGGAGGGGATCCTACAATGAGCAGTTCTTC
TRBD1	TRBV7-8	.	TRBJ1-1	CASSSPPQGANTEAFF	TGTGCCAGCAGCTCCCCCCCGCAGGGGGCAAACACTGAAGCTTTCTTT
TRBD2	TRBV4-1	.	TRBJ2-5	CASSQDRGGVSETQYF	TGCGCCAGCAGCCAAGATCGCGGGGGGGTAAGCGAGACCCAGTACTTC
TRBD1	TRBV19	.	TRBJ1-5	CASNRGHQPQHF	TGTGCCTCCAACAGGGGGCATCAGCCCCAGCATTTT
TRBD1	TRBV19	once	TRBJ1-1	CASSARGTGGRNTEAFF	TGTGCCAGTAGTGCCCGAGGGACAGGGGGAAGGAACACTGAAGCTTTCTTT
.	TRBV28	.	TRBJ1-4	CASSLGGSGEKLFF	TGTGCCAGCAGTTTAGGAGGCAGCGGTGAAAAACTGTTTTTT
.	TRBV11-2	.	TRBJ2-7	CASSLGTKTYEQYF	TGTGCCAGCAGCTTAGGGACTAAGACCTACGAGCAGTACTTC
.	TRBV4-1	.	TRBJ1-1	CASSQAYEAFF	TGCGCCAGCAGCCAAGCGTATGAAGCTTTCTTT
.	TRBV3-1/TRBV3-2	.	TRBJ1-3	CASSQGGAGNTIYF	TGTGCCAGCAGCCAAGGGGGCGCTGGAAACACCATATATTTT
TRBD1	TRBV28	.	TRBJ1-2	CASASGGAVYGYTF	TGTGCCAGCGCTTCAGGGGGCGCGGTCTATGGCTACACCTTC
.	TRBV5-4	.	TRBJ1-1	CASSLGGGIRNTEAFF	TGTGCCAGCAGCTTGGGGGGGGGCATTAGGAACACTGAAGCTTTCTTT
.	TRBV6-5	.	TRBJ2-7	CASSYSGQLTYEQYF	TGTGCCAGCAGTTACTCTGGACAGCTTACCTACGAGCAGTACTTC
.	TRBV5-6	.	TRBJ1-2	CASSRSGKNYGYTF	TGTGCCAGCAGCCGTTCCGGGAAAAACTATGGCTACACCTTC
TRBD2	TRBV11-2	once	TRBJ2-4	CASSLDGKGSGRSWKNIQYF	TGTGCCAGCAGCTTAGATGGGAAGGGTAGCGGGAGGTCTTGGAAAAACATTCAGTACTTC
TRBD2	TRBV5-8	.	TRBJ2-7	CASSSLAGGRSYEQYF	TGTGCCAGCAGCTCTCTAGCGGGAGGGAGGTCCTACGAGCAGTACTTC
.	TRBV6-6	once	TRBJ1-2	CASSFSSYGYTF	TGTGCCAGCAGTTTCTCGTCGTATGGCTACACCTTC
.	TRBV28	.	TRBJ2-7	CASSLSGPSYEQYF	TGTGCCAGCAGTTTATCAGGGCCGAGCTACGAGCAGTACTTC
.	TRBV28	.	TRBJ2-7	CASRTARAPREQYF	TGTGCCAGCAGAACTGCCAGGGCCCCTCGAGAGCAGTACTTC
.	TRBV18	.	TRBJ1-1	CASSLIVTGGTLGTEAFF	TGTGCCAGCTCACTTATTGTGACAGGCGGTACCCTAGGTACTGAAGCTTTCTTT
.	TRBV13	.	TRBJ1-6	CASSSRTYNSPLHF	TGTGCCAGCAGCTCCCGGACATATAATTCACCCCTCCACTTT